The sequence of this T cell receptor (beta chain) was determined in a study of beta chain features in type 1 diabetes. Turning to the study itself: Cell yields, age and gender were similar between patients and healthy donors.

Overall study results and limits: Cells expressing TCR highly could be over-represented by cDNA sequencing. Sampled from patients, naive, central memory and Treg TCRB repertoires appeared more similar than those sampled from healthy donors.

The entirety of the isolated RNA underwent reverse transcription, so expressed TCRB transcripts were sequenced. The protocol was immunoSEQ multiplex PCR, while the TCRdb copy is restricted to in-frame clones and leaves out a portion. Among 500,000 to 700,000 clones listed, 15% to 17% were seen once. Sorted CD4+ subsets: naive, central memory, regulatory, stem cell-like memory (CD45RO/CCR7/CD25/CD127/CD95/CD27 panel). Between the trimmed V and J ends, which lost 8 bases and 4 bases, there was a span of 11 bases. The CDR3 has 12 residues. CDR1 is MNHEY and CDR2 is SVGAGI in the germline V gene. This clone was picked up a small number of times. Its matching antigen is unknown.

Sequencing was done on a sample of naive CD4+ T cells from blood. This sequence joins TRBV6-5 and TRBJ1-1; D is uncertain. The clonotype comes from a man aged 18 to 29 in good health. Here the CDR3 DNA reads TGTGCCAGCTCGAATCGTATCACTGAAGCTTTCTTT. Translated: CASSNRITEAFF.